The 27 T cell receptor beta chains listed next were all sequenced from one sample in a study of shared clonotypes between healthy human individuals. Data came from immunoSEQ multiplex PCR; TCRdb stores just in-frame clones and leaves some out. Of about 1 million clones listed, about 70% are singletons. The specimen was memory CD4+ T cells sorted from blood. Subset reported: CD45RA-negative fraction. Receptors were obtained from a man aged 18 to 29 in good health.

The chain couples TRBV28 to TRBJ1-2; D gene ambiguous. The CDR3 consists of 12 residues. Germline V CDR1 and CDR2: MDHEN, SYDVKM. Trimming cost V 2 bases and J 8 bases, with 9 bases left between them. CDR3 sequence: CASSLSMMGYTF. The DNA of the CDR3 is TGTGCCAGCAGTTTAAGTATGATGGGCTACACCTTC.

The rearrangement links TRBV5-4 to TRBJ2-5; unclear D gene. Germline V gene sequence: CDR1 SGHNT, CDR2 YYREEE (reference sequence). The CDR3 loop spans 13 amino acids. V was cut by 4 bases and J by 5 bases, with 12 bases left in between. The CDR3 sequence is CASSLPLGETQYF. The DNA for the CDR3 is TGTGCCAGCAGCCTACCCCTAGGGGAGACCCAGTACTTC.

This clone has only one observation. This chain connects TRBV7-2 to TRBJ2-7; 14 nucleotides agree with TRBD2. V trimming: 3 bases; J trimming: 0 bases; junction bases outside the gene matches: 7. The CDR3 runs 18 residues. From germline, CDR1 is SGHTA and CDR2 FQGNSA. Here the CDR3 DNA reads TGTGCCAGCAGCTTTGGGACTAGCGGGAGTCCCAGCTCCTACGAGCAGTACTTC. This sequence encodes CASSFGTSGSPSSYEQYF.

A note on this clone: Other DNA sequences of this sample code for an identical CDR3. V usage is TRBV30 and J usage is TRBJ2-5; D uncertain. CDR3 length: 13 amino acids. CDR1 and CDR2 (germline): GTSNPN, SVGIG (reference sequence). V gave up 0 bases and J gave up 2 bases, with 7 bases separating them. The CDR3 DNA follows: TGTGCCTGGAGTGTAAGGCAACAAGAGACCCAGTACTTC. Its translation: CAWSVRQQETQYF.

This chain uses TRBV30 with TRBJ1-1, with no clear D. V was trimmed by 1 base and J by 5 bases, leaving 11 bases between them. The CDR3 runs to 13 residues. Germline loops: CDR1 GTSNPN, CDR2 SVGIG (reference sequence). In nucleotides, the CDR3 is TGTGCCTGGAGTGGGCGGTGGGATACTGAAGCTTTCTTT. Translating gives CAWSGRWDTEAFF.

The genes are TRBV11-3 and TRBJ2-5; D assignment may be TRBD1 or TRBD2 (5 bases each). CDR1 and CDR2 (germline): SGHNT, YENEEA. The V end lost 1 base, the J end lost 7 bases, and 10 bases lay between the germline ends. The length of the CDR3 is 13 residues. In nucleotides, the CDR3 is TGTGCCAGCAGCTTAGGTCAGGGAGTGACCCAGTACTTC. This translates into CASSLGQGVTQYF.

V gene TRBV6-5 combines with J gene TRBJ2-7, with D possibly being TRBD2 (6 bases). V lost 6 bases, J lost 3 bases, and 15 bases lay in between. Germline CDR1 and CDR2: MNHEY and SVGAGI. The CDR3 extends over 14 amino acids. CDR3 residues: CASSADYRVYEQYF. For the CDR3, the DNA is TGTGCCAGCAGCGCGGACTATCGGGTCTACGAGCAGTACTTC.

The CDR3 loop is CASSLTGPPYEQYF. The CDR3 DNA follows: TGTGCCAGCAGTTTAACGGGACCACCTTACGAGCAGTACTTC. The rearrangement joins TRBV6-6 to TRBJ2-7; D is tentatively TRBD1 or TRBD2 (5 bases each). Looked up from germline, CDR1 is MNHNY and CDR2 is SVGAGI (reference sequence). The CDR3 covers 14 residues. Trimming left V 4 bases short and J 4 bases short, with 14 bases between.

The chain joins TRBV7-8 to TRBJ2-5; a possible D gene is TRBD1 (6 bases). The germline V gene encodes CDR1 SGHVS and CDR2 FQNEAQ. V was pared by 5 bases and J by 5 bases, with 18 bases between. The CDR3 is made up of 15 amino acids. The CDR3 sequence is CASSPLPNRAETQYF. CDR3 in DNA: TGTGCCAGCAGCCCCCTCCCCAACAGGGCCGAGACCCAGTACTTC.

This clone has only one observation. The chain recombines TRBV7-2 with TRBJ1-5; D ambiguous. Germline values: CDR1 SGHTA, CDR2 FQGNSA. The CDR3 consists of 13 residues. Deletions cut 5 bases from V and 6 bases from J, with 11 bases between. The CDR3 reads CASSPDIIQPQHF. CDR3 sequence (DNA): TGTGCCAGCAGCCCTGACATTATTCAGCCCCAGCATTTT.

The CDR3 sequence is CASTLAGQGGEQYF. The CDR3 coding sequence is TGTGCCAGCACCTTGGCGGGACAGGGAGGCGAGCAGTACTTC. V usage is TRBV28 and J usage is TRBJ2-7; 9 bases are a match to TRBD1. The CDR3 runs 14 residues. The V gene end was trimmed by 7 bases and the J gene end by 6 bases; junction bases not matched to a gene: 10. CDR1 is MDHEN and CDR2 is SYDVKM in the germline V gene.

In the case of this clone: At one boundary the junction diverges from the germline segment, which might be a read error. DNA of the CDR3: TGTGCTAGCAGCTTAAACTCCGGACACCTCAACTACGAGCAGTACTTC. This gives the protein CASSLNSGHLNYEQYF. The chain couples TRBV7-7 to TRBJ2-7, with D tentatively TRBD1 (5 bases). The CDR3 spans 16 residues. The germline V gene has CDR1 SSHAT and CDR2 FNYEAQ (reference sequence).

V gene TRBV2 combines with J gene TRBJ2-1; TRBD2 matches 13 bases. CDR1 is SNHLY, CDR2 FYNNEI, per germline. The CDR3 spans 14 residues. V lost 7 bases and J lost 15; bases outside the gene matches: 12. This CDR3 is CASIAGLAGDVPFF. The CDR3 DNA reads as TGTGCCAGCATCGCCGGACTAGCGGGAGATGTGCCGTTCTTC.

The V call is TRBV5-1, the J call TRBJ2-1; 9 bases map to TRBD1. The germline gives CDR1 SGHRS, CDR2 YFSETQ. J lost 6 bases, V lost 7 bases, and 11 bases had no gene match. The CDR3 spans 15 residues. The CDR3 bases are TGCGCCAGCGCCGTGGGGGACAGGGAGGGCAATGAGCAGTTCTTC. Translated: CASAVGDREGNEQFF.

The gene calls are TRBV11-2 and TRBJ2-1, with 13 bases identical to TRBD2. Germline CDR1 reads SGHAT; CDR2 reads FQNNGV. The length of the CDR3 is 17 residues. After removal of 8 bases from V and 6 bases from J, the junction contained 13 bases not matched to a gene. The CDR3 here is CASCKGGLAGVSNEQFF. CDR3 bases: TGTGCCAGCTGCAAGGGAGGACTAGCGGGAGTAAGCAATGAGCAGTTCTTC.

The chain couples TRBV6-1 to TRBJ2-5, with D uncertain. Germline loops: CDR1 MNHNS, CDR2 SASEGT. V was clipped by 4 bases and J by 4 bases, with 22 bases between them. This CDR3 is built from 17 residues. CDR3 protein: CASSGSERFLGRETQYF. The CDR3 DNA reads as TGTGCCAGCAGTGGATCAGAACGATTTCTGGGTCGAGAGACCCAGTACTTC.

This sequence joins TRBV30 and TRBJ2-3; 11 bases agree with TRBD2. CDR3 size: 14 residues. Looked up from germline, CDR1 is GTSNPN and CDR2 is SVGIG (reference sequence). V was pared by 0 bases and J by 7 bases, with 3 bases of the junction left unmatched. The CDR3 sequence: CAWSVSGGAHTQYF. CDR3 sequence (DNA): TGTGCCTGGAGTGTTAGCGGGGGGGCACATACGCAGTATTTT.

This chain joins TRBV7-2 and TRBJ1-2; D is unresolved. V gave up 3 bases and J gave up 8 bases, with 13 bases separating them. The CDR3 length is 13 residues. Germline assignment: CDR1 SGHTA and CDR2 FQGNSA. The CDR3 protein is CASSLNSLNGYTF. CDR3 coding DNA: TGTGCCAGCAGCTTGAACTCATTGAACGGCTACACCTTC.

J is TRBJ1-5 and V is TRBV6-6, with D possibly being TRBD1 (5 bases). Germline CDR1 MNHNY, CDR2 SVGAGI (reference sequence). CDR3 size: 14 residues. V was shortened by 4 bases and J by 1 base, with 8 bases between the two germline ends. CDR3 sequence reads: CASSLGDSNQPQHF. The CDR3, as DNA: TGTGCCAGCAGTTTGGGGGACAGCAATCAGCCCCAGCATTTT.

V usage is TRBV23-1 and J usage is TRBJ1-1; D is undetermined. TRBV23-1 is classed as an ORF, of uncertain function. The CDR3 has 19 residues. Trimming left V 2 bases short and J 6 bases short, with 28 bases between. CDR3 loop: CASSQPNLPRNRPEAEAFF. The CDR3 DNA reads as TGCGCCAGCAGTCAACCCAACCTTCCGCGAAACAGACCAGAGGCTGAAGCTTTCTTT.

V usage is TRBV28 and J usage is TRBJ1-5; D gene uncertain. CDR1 is MDHEN, CDR2 SYDVKM, per germline. The CDR3 has 11 amino acids. V shed 9 bases and J shed 15 bases, with 18 bases lying between them. CDR3 bases: TGTGCCAGTAGGAGTTACTACGGGTCGCATTTT. Its protein product is CASRSYYGSHF. Combining the CDR3 with reference TRBV28 and TRBJ1-5 gives the whole variable domain DVKVTQSSRYLVKRTGEKVFLECVQDMDHENMFWYRQDPGLGLRLIYFSYDVKMKEKGDIPEGYSVSREKKERFSLILESASTNQTSMYLCASRSYYGSHFGDGTRLSIL.

This clone came up a few times. The chain is built from TRBV10-3 and TRBJ2-3; perhaps TRBD1 as D (5 bases). Deletions cut 2 bases from V and 4 bases from J, with 13 bases between. This CDR3 has 15 residues. Germline V CDR1 and CDR2: ENHRY, SYGVKD. The CDR3 DNA is TGTGCCATCAGTGAGGGGCAGGGTGGGGCAGATACGCAGTATTTT. Translation gives CAISEGQGGADTQYF.

V gene TRBV28 combines with J gene TRBJ1-5, with a tentative D call TRBD1 (6 bases). The CDR3 spans 23 residues. Germline V gene lookup returns CDR1 MDHEN and CDR2 SYDVKM. V lost 1 base and J lost 4, with 35 bases in between. This chain's CDR3 is CASSLSTGNITSWIMWFNQPQHF. Here the CDR3 DNA reads TGTGCCAGCAGTTTATCAACAGGGAACATAACAAGCTGGATAATGTGGTTTAATCAGCCCCAGCATTTT.

The chain recombines TRBV5-5 with TRBJ1-4, with D possibly TRBD1 on 6 matching bases. The CDR3 is 15 amino acids. Germline CDR1 and CDR2: SGHKS and YYEKEE (reference sequence). V was clipped by 0 bases and J by 8 bases, with 14 bases between them. CDR3 region: CASSLDVGGREKLFF. CDR3 bases: TGTGCCAGCAGCTTGGATGTGGGGGGCCGGGAAAAACTGTTTTTT. The full variable domain, completed using reference TRBV5-5 and TRBJ1-4, is DAGVTQSPTHLIKTRGQQVTLRCSPISGHKSVSWYQQVLGQGPQFIFQYYEKEERGRGNFPDRFSARQFPNYSSELNVNALLLGDSALYLCASSLDVGGREKLFFGSGTQLSVL.

Many counts were recorded for this clone. The chain has TRBV19 and TRBJ2-3, with D perhaps TRBD1 or TRBD2 (6 bases each). This CDR3 has 16 residues. Germline V lookup: CDR1 LNHDA, CDR2 SQIVND (reference sequence). V lost 7 bases and J lost 0, with 17 bases in between. CDR3 sequence: CASTSRRGASTDTQYF. In DNA, the CDR3 is TGTGCCAGTACTTCCCGGAGGGGGGCGAGCACAGATACGCAGTATTTT. The full variable domain, with the rest looked up from reference TRBV19 and TRBJ2-3, is DGGITQSPKYLFRKEGQNVTLSCEQNLNHDAMYWYRQDPGQGLRLIYYSQIVNDFQKGDIAEGYSVSREKKESFPLTVTSAQKNPTAFYLCASTSRRGASTDTQYFGPGTRLTVL.

The J gene is TRBJ1-5, the V gene TRBV18; D possibly corresponds to TRBD1 (6 bases). V lost 2 bases to trimming and J lost 6 bases, with 11 bases between them. This CDR3 has 14 residues. Germline-derived CDR1 and CDR2 are KGHSH and LQKENI. The CDR3 loop is CASSPNRVSQPQHF. CDR3 sequence (DNA): TGTGCCAGCTCACCAAACAGGGTGAGTCAGCCCCAGCATTTT.

About this clone itself: This may stem from a read error, because a much larger clone lies one nucleotide away. The CDR3 reads CASSVGNTGELFF. The CDR3 bases are TGTGCCAGCAGCGTAGGAAACACCGGGGAGCTGTTTTTT. The J gene is TRBJ2-2, the V gene TRBV13, with D hard to call. Germline V gene data show CDR1 as PRHDT and CDR2 as FYEKMQ (reference sequence). CDR3 length equals 13 residues. Full variable domain (remainder filled in from reference TRBV13 and TRBJ2-2): AAGVIQSPRHLIKEKRETATLKCYPIPRHDTVYWYQQGPGQDPQFLISFYEKMQSDKGSIPDRFSAQQFSDYHSELNMSSLELGDSALYFCASSVGNTGELFFGEGSRLTVL.